A single sample is the source of the 9 T cell receptor beta chains below, sequenced in a study of blood T cell repertoires in COVID-19. Libraries were prepared by immunoSEQ multiplex PCR; TCRdb keeps only in-frame clonotypes and omits some of them. The data show about 87,000 clones, about 85% seen once. Sequenced input: peripheral blood. The source is a woman at least 80 years old with COVID-19, enrolled during active disease.

The chain uses TRBV18 and TRBJ1-4, with 7 bases fitting TRBD1. This CDR3 has 16 residues. V shed 0 bases, J shed 6 bases, and the junction held 7 bases outside the gene matches. Germline CDR1 and CDR2: KGHSH and LQKENI. DNA of the CDR3: TGTGCCAGCTCACCACCAGTGGGACAGCGAGATGAAAAACTGTTTTTT. It yields the protein CASSPPVGQRDEKLFF.

This clone was seen a few times. The chain couples TRBV6-5 to TRBJ1-6; D may be TRBD1 (6 bases). The CDR3 loop spans 15 amino acids. Germline CDR1 MNHEY, CDR2 SVGAGI. Trimming shortened V by 5 bases and J by 9 bases, and 17 bases separated the two germline ends. The CDR3 region is CASSHKGRGISPLHF. The CDR3 nucleotides are TGTGCCAGCAGTCATAAAGGGAGGGGGATTTCACCCCTCCACTTT.

This chain joins TRBV27 and TRBJ2-1; 8 bases line up with TRBD1. The CDR3 consists of 14 residues. V gave up 4 bases and J gave up 8 bases; unmatched junction bases: 7. Germline assignment: CDR1 MNHEY and CDR2 SMNVEV (reference sequence). The CDR3 sequence is CASSSPRQGHEQFF. CDR3 DNA sequence: TGTGCCAGCAGTTCCCCCCGACAGGGGCATGAGCAGTTCTTC.

The V call is TRBV7-3, the J call TRBJ2-6; a weak D match, TRBD1 (6 bases). Trimming took off 5 bases at V and 0 bases at J, with 11 bases between the two ends. The length of the CDR3 is 16 residues. Looked up from germline, CDR1 is SGHTA and CDR2 is FQGTGA. In DNA form, the CDR3 reads TGTGCCAGCAGCGTACTCAGGGGCTCTGGGGCCAACGTCCTGACTTTC. This sequence encodes CASSVLRGSGANVLTF.

V gene TRBV3-1 (or the pseudogene TRBV3-2) combines with J gene TRBJ1-2; 8 bases match TRBD1. The J segment lost 6 bases and the V segment lost 7 bases, leaving 7 bases of the junction unmatched. Per the germline V gene, CDR1 is LGHDT and CDR2 is YNNKEL (reference sequence). CDR3 length: 13 amino acids. Written as DNA, the CDR3 is TGTGCCAGCAACGAACAGGGGGGGGATGGCTACACCTTC. It encodes CASNEQGGDGYTF.

This chain links TRBV10-3 with TRBJ1-2; perhaps TRBD1 as D (6 bases). CDR1 ENHRY and CDR2 SYGVKD come from the germline V gene. The V end lost 5 bases, the J end lost 7 bases, and 17 bases lay between the germline ends. This CDR3 comprises 14 residues. The CDR3 loop is CAISTGNAFSGYTF. CDR3 in DNA: TGTGCCATCAGTACAGGGAATGCTTTCTCTGGCTACACCTTC.

This clone was detected only once. The chain recombines TRBV5-5 with TRBJ2-7, with D possibly matching TRBD1 (6 bases). The CDR3 length is 15 residues. The germline gives CDR1 SGHKS, CDR2 YYEKEE (reference sequence). V was shortened by 3 bases and J by 7 bases, with 20 bases between the two germline ends. In DNA form, the CDR3 reads TGTGCCAGCAGCTCGCCGTGGGGCAGGGGATCGGAGCAGTACTTC. Translation gives CASSSPWGRGSEQYF.

The chain couples TRBV5-6 to TRBJ2-1, with TRBD2 matching 12 bases. V was pared by 3 bases and J by 4 bases, with 5 bases of the junction left unmatched. CDR1 and CDR2 from the germline V gene are SGHDT and YYEEEE. This CDR3 spans 16 amino acids. The CDR3 spells CASSSQGLAGYNEQFF. The DNA for the CDR3 is TGTGCCAGCAGCTCCCAGGGACTAGCGGGTTACAATGAGCAGTTCTTC.

The genes are TRBV24-1 and TRBJ1-3, with TRBD1 matching over 9 bases. Germline V lookup: CDR1 KGHDR, CDR2 SFDVKD. This CDR3 spans 16 amino acids. The trim removed 4 bases at V and 5 bases at J, leaving 8 bases unmatched. The CDR3 bases are TGTGCCACCAGTGAGCCGGGACAGGGTCCTAGAAACACCATATATTTT. Translation: CATSEPGQGPRNTIYF.